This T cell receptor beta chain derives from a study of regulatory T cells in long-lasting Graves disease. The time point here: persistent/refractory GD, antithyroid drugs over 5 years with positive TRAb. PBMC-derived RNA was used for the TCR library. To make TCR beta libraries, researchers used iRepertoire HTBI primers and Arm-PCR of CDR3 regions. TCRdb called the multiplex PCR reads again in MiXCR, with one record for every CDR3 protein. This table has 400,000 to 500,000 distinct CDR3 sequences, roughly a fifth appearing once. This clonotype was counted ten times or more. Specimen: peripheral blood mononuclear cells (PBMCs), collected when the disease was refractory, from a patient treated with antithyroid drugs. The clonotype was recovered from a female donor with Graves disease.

The CDR3 is CASSQIGTSDLGELFF. In DNA, the CDR3 is TGTGCCAGCAGCCAAATAGGGACCTCGGATCTCGGGGAGCTGTTTTTT. The chain joins TRBV3-1 to TRBJ2-2; TRBD1 or TRBD2 may be the D gene (5 bases each). This CDR3 region has 16 residues. V was shortened by 2 bases and J by 7 bases, with 17 bases between the two germline ends. Germline V CDR1 and CDR2: LGHDT, YNNKEL (reference sequence).